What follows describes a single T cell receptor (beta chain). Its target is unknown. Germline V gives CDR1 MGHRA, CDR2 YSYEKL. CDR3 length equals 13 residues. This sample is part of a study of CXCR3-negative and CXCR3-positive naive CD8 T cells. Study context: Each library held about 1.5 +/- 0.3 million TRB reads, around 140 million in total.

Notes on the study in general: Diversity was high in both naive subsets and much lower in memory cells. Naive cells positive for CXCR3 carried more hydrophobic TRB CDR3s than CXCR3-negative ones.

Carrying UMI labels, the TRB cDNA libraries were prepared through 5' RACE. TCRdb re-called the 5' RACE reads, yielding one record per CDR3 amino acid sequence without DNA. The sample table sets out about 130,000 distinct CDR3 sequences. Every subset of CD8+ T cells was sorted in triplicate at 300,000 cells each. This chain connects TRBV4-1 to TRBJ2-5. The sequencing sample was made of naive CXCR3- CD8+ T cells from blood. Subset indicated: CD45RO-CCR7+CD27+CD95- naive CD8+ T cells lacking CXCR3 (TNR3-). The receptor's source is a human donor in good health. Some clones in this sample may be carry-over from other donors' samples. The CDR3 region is CASSQVGGETQYF.